The next 20 T cell receptor beta chains were all read from a single sample in a study of blood T cell repertoires in COVID-19. Sequencing used immunoSEQ multiplex PCR; TCRdb keeps in-frame clones, though not all of them. The profile covers 200,000 to 250,000 clones, with more than 70% appearing a single time and 3.6% taken by the ten largest. Sequencing was carried out using peripheral blood. These receptors were taken from a woman older than 75 with acute or convalescent COVID-19.

The V call is TRBV3-1 (or the pseudogene TRBV3-2), the J call TRBJ1-4; TRBD1 might be the D (6 bases). The CDR3 is made up of 14 amino acids. Germline loops: CDR1 LGHDT, CDR2 YNNKEL (reference sequence). V lost 3 bases to trimming and J lost 5 bases, with 10 bases between them. The CDR3 DNA is TGTGCCAGCAGCCAGGCAGGGGAGAATGAAAAACTGTTTTTT. Its translation is CASSQAGENEKLFF.

The genes are TRBV3-1 (or the pseudogene TRBV3-2) and TRBJ2-7, with 7 positions matching TRBD2. The CDR3 is 15 amino acids. Germline assignment: CDR1 LGHDT and CDR2 YNNKEL (reference sequence). The V and J ends lost 1 base and 1 base, in that order; junction bases with no gene match: 4. This chain's CDR3 is CASSQVAGGSYEQYF. The CDR3 DNA reads as TGTGCCAGCAGCCAAGTAGCGGGTGGATCCTACGAGCAGTACTTC.

The chain carries TRBV19 and TRBJ1-2; 7 positions agree with TRBD1. From germline, CDR1 is LNHDA and CDR2 SQIVND (reference sequence). V was clipped by 0 bases and J by 0 bases; unmatched bases: 4. The CDR3 loop spans 16 amino acids. The CDR3, as DNA: TGTGCCAGTAGTATAGACACTCAGGGGGCTAACTATGGCTACACCTTC. Its translation: CASSIDTQGANYGYTF.

This clone was seen only once. The same CDR3 can be traced to other DNA sequences in this sample. V and J are TRBV5-1 and TRBJ1-1; a weak D match, TRBD1 (6 bases). The CDR3 loop spans 14 amino acids. The V end was cut by 4 bases, the J end by 0 bases, with 10 bases between. Germline CDR1 SGHRS, CDR2 YFSETQ. The CDR3 is CASSQGQMNTEAFF. CDR3 DNA sequence: TGCGCCAGCAGCCAGGGACAAATGAACACTGAAGCTTTCTTT.

The V and J genes are TRBV5-6 and TRBJ1-2; tentatively, D is TRBD1 (6 bases). This CDR3 comprises 16 residues. Germline V lookup: CDR1 SGHDT, CDR2 YYEEEE. The V gene lost 2 bases and the J gene lost 1 base, with 15 bases spanning the gap. CDR3 in DNA: TGTGCCAGCAGCTTTGGGGACAACCCTGTTAACTATGGCTACACCTTC. The encoded protein is CASSFGDNPVNYGYTF.

The chain uses TRBV7-2 and TRBJ2-3, with TRBD1 matching over 7 bases. Germline lookup yields CDR1 SGHTA and CDR2 FQGNSA. The CDR3 is 15 amino acids. Trimming removed 4 bases from V and 4 bases from J; junction bases left unmatched: 8. The CDR3, as DNA: TGTGCCAGCAGCTATCTACAGGGGTTTTCAGATACGCAGTATTTT. Its translation: CASSYLQGFSDTQYF.

This clone has a handful of counts. The rearrangement uses TRBV4-2 and TRBJ1-6, with TRBD1 as a possible D gene (5 bases). Germline V gives CDR1 LGHNA, CDR2 YNFKEQ. Trimming pared 0 bases from V and 9 bases from J, leaving 9 bases between. The length of the CDR3 is 14 residues. The CDR3 DNA reads as TGTGCCAGCAGCCAAGAGGGGGGGTTTTCACCCCTCCACTTT. Its protein is CASSQEGGFSPLHF.

V gene TRBV11-2 combines with J gene TRBJ1-3; no firm D call. Between the trimmed V and J ends, which lost 3 bases and 2 bases, there was a span of 8 bases. The CDR3 length is 14 residues. Germline V gene data show CDR1 as SGHAT and CDR2 as FQNNGV. DNA for the CDR3: TGTGCCAGCAGCTTCCCGCAGGCTGGAAACACCATATATTTT. It is translated as CASSFPQAGNTIYF.

The chain joins TRBV3-1 (or the pseudogene TRBV3-2) to TRBJ2-2; D unresolved. Germline V CDR1 and CDR2: LGHDT, YNNKEL (reference sequence). The CDR3 has 13 amino acids. V was clipped by 0 bases and J by 8 bases, with 7 bases between them. The CDR3 reads CASSQDRVGELFF. The CDR3 DNA reads TGTGCCAGCAGCCAAGATCGGGTAGGGGAGCTGTTTTTT.

This clone has a single count. The chain recombines TRBV6-1 with TRBJ1-2; the match to TRBD1 covers 12 bases. The V gene end was trimmed by 4 bases and the J gene end by 4 bases; junction bases not matched to a gene: 16. The CDR3 runs 19 residues. Germline-derived CDR1 and CDR2 are MNHNS and SASEGT. The CDR3 coding sequence is TGTGCCAGCAGTGCTCAGGAGGGACAGGGGGCTACCGCCCTCTATGGCTACACCTTC. As protein: CASSAQEGQGATALYGYTF.

This chain links TRBV19 with TRBJ1-2, with a tentative D call TRBD1 (5 bases). Germline CDR1 LNHDA, CDR2 SQIVND (reference sequence). Trimming removed 5 bases from V and 2 bases from J, with 12 bases in between. The CDR3 runs 14 residues. DNA of the CDR3: TGTGCCAGTAGTCCCAACGACAGAAACTATGGCTACACCTTC. As protein: CASSPNDRNYGYTF.

The chain links TRBV9 to TRBJ2-2, with 8 bases that match TRBD1. Germline loops: CDR1 SGDLS, CDR2 YYNGEE. Unmatched junction bases numbered 5, after V lost 0 bases and J lost 7 bases. This CDR3 contains 15 residues. DNA for the CDR3: TGTGCCAGCAGCGTAGTAGGACAGGGCGTCGGGGAGCTGTTTTTT. This translates into CASSVVGQGVGELFF.

This sequence joins TRBV6-1 and TRBJ1-2; D is undetermined. V was clipped by 2 bases and J by 4 bases, with 5 bases between them. This CDR3 has 12 amino acids. Germline CDR1 and CDR2: MNHNS and SASEGT. DNA for the CDR3: TGTGCCAGCAGTGAACAGTTCTATGGCTACACCTTC. This gives the protein CASSEQFYGYTF.

This sequence joins TRBV21-1 and TRBJ2-2; the tabulated D call, TRBD1, remains unverified against the DNA. TRBV21-1 is tagged as a pseudogene. This CDR3 has 14 residues. The CDR3 reads CASPGTSNTGELFF. The CDR3 DNA follows: TGTGCCAGCCCCGGGACATCGAACACCGGGGAGCTGTTTTTT.

This sequence joins TRBV12-3 or TRBV12-4 and TRBJ1-1; D call uncertain. Trimming removed 7 bases from V and 1 base from J, with 7 bases in between. This CDR3 comprises 12 residues. CDR3 in DNA: TGTGCCAGCAATACGGGGAACACTGAAGCTTTCTTT. It yields the protein CASNTGNTEAFF.

J is TRBJ2-1 and V is TRBV4-3, with 14 bases matching TRBD2. V shed 4 bases and J 6 bases; nucleotides not matched to a gene: 14. The CDR3 extends over 19 amino acids. The germline V gene encodes CDR1 LGHNA and CDR2 YSLEER. The CDR3 region is CASSPTSTGLAGVGNEQFF. CDR3 nucleotide sequence: TGCGCCAGCAGCCCCACCTCGACGGGACTAGCGGGGGTTGGCAATGAGCAGTTCTTC.

The chain combines TRBV9 with TRBJ2-1, with D possibly matching TRBD2 (5 bases). Between the trimmed V and J ends, which lost 0 bases and 8 bases, there was a span of 12 bases. Germline loops: CDR1 SGDLS, CDR2 YYNGEE. The CDR3 loop spans 14 amino acids. The CDR3 coding sequence is TGTGCCAGCAGCGTAGGAGGGATCGGGGATGAGCAGTTCTTC. This encodes CASSVGGIGDEQFF.

The V call is TRBV6-6, the J call TRBJ1-2, with D perhaps matching TRBD1 (5 bases). Germline CDR1 and CDR2: MNHNY and SVGAGI (reference sequence). V was cut by 7 bases and J by 3 bases, with 15 bases left in between. This CDR3 has 14 residues. DNA for the CDR3: TGTGCCAGCATTCTGGGGGGGAGGGACTATGGCTACACCTTC. Translation: CASILGGRDYGYTF.

This clone was seen only a few times. V gene TRBV30 combines with J gene TRBJ1-1; 8 bases align to TRBD1. The CDR3 sequence is 14 residues long. From germline, CDR1 is GTSNPN and CDR2 SVGIG (reference sequence). The trim removed 3 bases at V and 3 bases at J, leaving 6 bases unmatched. CDR3 coding DNA: TGTGCCTGGAGCGACAGGGGTTTTGACACTGAAGCTTTCTTT. Translating it yields CAWSDRGFDTEAFF. The variable domain in full, completed from reference TRBV30 and TRBJ1-1, reads SQTIHQWPATLVQPVGSPLSLECTVEGTSNPNLYWYRQAAGRGLQLLFYSVGIGQISSEVPQNLSASRPQDRQFILSSKKLLLSDSGFYLCAWSDRGFDTEAFFGQGTRLTVV.

Only one count was recorded for this clone. The chain joins TRBV6-1 to TRBJ1-4; D may be TRBD1 (5 bases). V shed 3 bases and J shed 8 bases, with 13 bases lying between them. CDR3 size: 14 residues. Germline V gene lookup returns CDR1 MNHNS and CDR2 SASEGT. The CDR3: CASSDPQEGEKLFF. The CDR3 DNA reads TGTGCCAGCAGTGATCCACAGGAGGGGGAAAAACTGTTTTTT.